This TCR beta chain emerged from a study of identical twins (dated by TCRdb to 2016 to 2018). For the wider study: To test whether fetal clonotypes persist, this study deep-sequenced TCR alpha and beta repertoires from monozygotic twins, from unrelated adults of various ages, and from cord blood. Replicate twin experiments were performed at different times using different library preparation protocols to rule out contamination.

All donors were healthy Caucasians. The twin cohort comprised three pairs of female monozygotic twins, all aged roughly 18 to 30 years. Peripheral blood mononuclear cells were the source from which RNA for the TCR libraries was isolated. What the research found in general, with its limitations: Abundant cord blood beta clonotypes had fewer insertions, young adult naive repertoires showed a similar but weaker trend, and memory repertoires showed no such trend. Because the same donors could not be followed over many years, the conclusions relied on cross-sectional statistical analysis. Zero-insertion analyses could be partly confounded by invariant T cells such as MAIT and iNKT, though diverse VJ usage argued against such confounding for most clonotypes. In monozygotic twins, out-of-frame TCR alpha sharing was systematically underestimated by recombination models, although the models agreed with sharing between unrelated individuals. Compared with coincidental sharing between unrelated individuals, an excess of low generation-probability sequences was observed among out-of-frame TCR alpha sequences shared between twins. In beta out-of-frame sequences, excess twin sharing was weaker, because having fewer shared sequences lowered the signal-to-noise ratio.

Preparation of the library involved 5' RACE. The sample was run on an Illumina HiSeq 2000. A universal primer binding site was introduced by template switching, and a unique molecular identifier was present in the final cDNA, enabling accurate counting of TCR cDNA molecules. Specific primers in the conserved constant-segment region were used to synthesize first-strand cDNA for the TCR alpha and beta chains. To control for contamination, each cDNA library was double barcoded with a SMART-Mk sample barcode plus Illumina barcodes. TruSeq adapter sequences along with Illumina sample barcodes were introduced in two successive PCR steps. TCR alpha and beta cDNA libraries were sequenced on the Illumina HiSeq platform with custom primers. In the paper's pipeline: MiGEC processed the raw reads to extract unique molecular identifiers, while MiXCR was used to determine the CDR3 positions. For each individual, recombination models were inferred using an EM algorithm with the repgenHMM and IGoR tools. The tcR package in R was used for shared clonotype analysis, with sharing normalized by the product of cloneset sizes. To study raw recombination free of thymic and clonal selection effects, out-of-frame nonproductive sequences were analyzed. Clones were called with MiXCR by TCRdb after fastp trimmed the public reads at Q25, and only in-frame beta chains were retained. Merged by CDR3 protein, the rows form single entries marked with the most common genes and DNA. These V and J calls are TCRdb output, not the study's own analysis. For this sample there are about 660,000 distinct CDR3 sequences; about 9.4% appear just once. The ten largest clonotypes hold 0.8% to 1% of the sample.

At the junction V is shortened by 5 bases and J by 0 bases, with 8 bases in between. CDR1 SQVTM and CDR2 ANQGSEA were looked up in the germline V gene. Counted from cysteine to phenylalanine, this CDR3 has 13 amino acids. This entry keeps only the CDR3 DNA: 39 bases, framed from base 1. This clonotype was detected a few times. Its recognized antigen is unknown. The input lacks base qualities; no much larger clone sits a single base away. In addition, the sample was reused for a study of yellow fever vaccine responses in identical twins. The second study's authors report: According to the authors, the vaccine-induced T cell response in identical twins seemed to be partly convergent and partly specific to each individual. In the study, vaccine-responding T cell clones were precisely tracked in identical twins.

The sequence came from a woman aged 18-30 years in good health. The chain employs TRBV29-1 and TRBJ2-1; the D segment could be TRBD2, given 6 matching bases. Material for sequencing was PBMCs. The nucleotide sequence is TGCAGCGTTCGGGACTCCTCCTACAATGAGCAGTTCTTC. This yields the protein CSVRDSSYNEQFF.